This T cell receptor beta chain was sequenced in a study of response to subunit inactivated influenza vaccine. This clonotype was seen a few times. MiXCR was run by TCRdb on the RT-PCR reads, yielding one entry per CDR3 protein. The profile shows about 160,000 distinct CDR3 sequences, over 8.5% of them singletons. This receptor was taken from a man between 50 and 69 years old who received an inactivated influenza vaccine. The specimen comprised CD8+ T cells sorted from PBMCs, sampled roughly 24 months after vaccination.

This chain's CDR3 is CSARDRVGGGPPDTQYF. Here the CDR3 DNA reads TGCAGTGCTAGAGATAGGGTCGGAGGGGGCCCACCAGATACGCAGTATTTT. J is TRBJ2-3 and V is TRBV20-1, with TRBD1 as a possible D gene (7 bases). Deletions cut 0 bases from V and 4 bases from J, with 20 bases between. The CDR3 is 17 residues long. Germline lookup yields CDR1 DFQATT and CDR2 SNEGSKA (reference sequence).